The 4 T cell receptor beta chains below come from one sample, sequenced in a study of T-cell memory formation after mild COVID-19. TCRdb called the 5' RACE reads again in MiXCR, with one record for every CDR3 protein. The sample holds around 370,000 distinct CDR3 sequences, around a fifth seen once. Sequenced material: PBMCs or a T cell subset sorted from them (not recorded which). The receptors originated from an adult woman who had mild COVID-19 (a few samples of this study predate the infection). Cell type and time point are not known.

This clonotype was seen only a few times. The CDR3 region is CASSLGRSDTQYF. In DNA form, the CDR3 reads TGTGCCAGCAGTTTAGGCCGCTCGGATACGCAGTATTTT. The rearrangement uses TRBV27 and TRBJ2-3; D gene ambiguous. The CDR3 is made up of 13 amino acids. The V end was cut by 2 bases, the J end by 6 bases, with 9 bases between. Germline values: CDR1 MNHEY, CDR2 SMNVEV (reference sequence).

Only a few counts were recorded for this clonotype. The J gene is TRBJ1-5, the V gene TRBV6-2 or TRBV6-3; D unclear. The CDR3 runs to 15 residues. CDR1 and CDR2 (germline): MNHEY, SVGEGT. Deletions cut 0 bases from V and 3 bases from J, with 9 bases between. The CDR3: CASSYSLGNNQPQHF. The CDR3 DNA reads TGTGCCAGCAGTTACTCACTAGGGAACAATCAGCCCCAGCATTTT.

The gene calls are TRBV29-1 and TRBJ1-4; D is perhaps TRBD1 (5 bases). Deletions cut 5 bases from V and 0 bases from J, with 25 bases between. The CDR3 runs to 19 residues. CDR1 and CDR2 from the germline V gene are SQVTM and ANQGSEA. The CDR3 here is CSVTIRGGIREATNEKLFF. The CDR3 DNA reads as TGCAGCGTTACGATACGAGGAGGCATCAGGGAGGCAACTAATGAAAAACTGTTTTTT.

The V gene is TRBV7-2, the J gene TRBJ1-1, with TRBD1 identical over 8 bases. The length of the CDR3 is 15 residues. Trimming cost V 2 bases and J 5 bases; bases outside gene matches: 7. Germline values: CDR1 SGHTA, CDR2 FQGNSA. CDR3 loop: CASSLIQGAWTEAFF. DNA for the CDR3: TGTGCCAGCAGCTTAATTCAGGGGGCATGGACTGAAGCTTTCTTT. Full variable domain (missing parts from reference TRBV7-2 and TRBJ1-1): GAGVSQSPSNKVTEKGKDVELRCDPISGHTALYWYRQSLGQGLEFLIYFQGNSAPDKSGLPSDRFSAERTGGSVSTLTIQRTQQEDSAVYLCASSLIQGAWTEAFFGQGTRLTVV.